The next 25 T cell receptor beta chains were all read from a single sample in a study of early T cells in non-severe SARS-CoV-2 infection (dated by TCRdb to the early 2020s). Libraries were prepared through 5' RACE. Sequenced using a NextSeq 500. TCRdb reanalyzed the raw reads on its own, using fastp at Q25 for trimming and MiXCR for clone calling, and kept in-frame beta chains. Each CDR3 protein appears once, grouped with its most common genes and DNA. This sample has 74,000 or so distinct CDR3 sequences in its table, and 11% of those were observed once. The ten largest clones represent 3.8% of the sample. Material: whole blood. The receptors derive from an adult who was a healthcare worker with PCR-confirmed SARS-CoV-2 infection or an uninfected control (not recorded which).

This clonotype was seen a few times. V usage is TRBV12-3 or TRBV12-4 and J usage is TRBJ2-7; D may be TRBD1 or TRBD2 (10 bases each). V was shortened by 2 bases and J by 3 bases, with 29 bases between the two germline ends. The CDR3 has 20 amino acids. Here the CDR3 reads CASSLSGTGVLAGVHYEQYF. The CDR3 region has the DNA TGTGCCAGCAGTTTATCCGGGACAGGGGTCCTAGCGGGAGTGCACTACGAGCAGTACTTC.

This clonotype was seen a handful of times. The J gene is TRBJ2-5, the V gene TRBV11-3, with a weak D call TRBD2 (5 bases). The CDR3 contains 15 residues. Trimming took 5 bases from V and 4 from J, leaving 17 bases between them. Germline CDR1 reads SGHNT; CDR2 reads YENEEA. Here the CDR3 DNA reads TGTGCCAGCAGCCGTCGGCTCCTAGCCGGAGAGACCCAGTACTTC. Amino acids: CASSRRLLAGETQYF.

The chain uses TRBV10-3 and TRBJ2-5; 9 bases match TRBD2. The CDR3 has 16 amino acids. Germline CDR1 is ENHRY and CDR2 is SYGVKD. V was clipped by 4 bases and J by 1 base; unmatched bases: 7. The CDR3 is CAISADARGGQETQYF. The CDR3 region has the DNA TGTGCCATCAGTGCGGACGCGCGGGGGGGCCAAGAGACCCAGTACTTC.

This clonotype was observed at least ten times. The chain employs TRBV24-1 and TRBJ2-1, with a tentative D call TRBD2 (6 bases). The ends were cut back, 0 bases at V and 8 bases at J, with 10 bases in the middle. CDR1 and CDR2 from the germline V gene are KGHDR and SFDVKD. The CDR3 consists of 14 residues. The CDR3 coding sequence is TGTGCCACCAGTGATTTGGCGGGGAGTCATGAGCAGTTCTTC. As protein: CATSDLAGSHEQFF.

The chain links TRBV2 to TRBJ2-2; D remains unclear. The V end lost 1 base, the J end lost 6 bases, and 12 bases lay between the germline ends. Germline V gives CDR1 SNHLY, CDR2 FYNNEI. The CDR3 runs to 15 residues. DNA for the CDR3: TGTGCCAGCAGTGAAGAGACGGCGAAACCCGGGGAGCTGTTTTTT. Translated, it gives CASSEETAKPGELFF.

This clonotype was recorded many times. V usage is TRBV3-1 and J usage is TRBJ1-2, with D possibly TRBD1 on 5 matching bases. Between the trimmed V and J ends, which lost 8 bases and 3 bases, there was a span of 10 bases. The CDR3 is 12 residues long. Germline loops: CDR1 LGHDT, CDR2 YNNKEL (reference sequence). DNA for the CDR3: TGTGCCAGCTCAGGGAATTACTATGGCTACACCTTC. This sequence encodes CASSGNYYGYTF. Full variable domain (rest looked up from reference TRBV3-1 and TRBJ1-2): DTAVSQTPKYLVTQMGNDKSIKCEQNLGHDTMYWYKQDSKKFLKIMFSYNNKELIINETVPNRFSPKSPDKAHLNLHINSLELGDSAVYFCASSGNYYGYTFGSGTRLTVV.

This clonotype was recorded many times. The chain is built from TRBV7-2 and TRBJ2-7; D unclear. The germline V gene encodes CDR1 SGHTA and CDR2 FQGNSA. This CDR3 spans 14 amino acids. The V end lost 5 bases, the J end lost 1 base, and 12 bases lay between the germline ends. CDR3 bases: TGTGCCAGCAGCCACTTGGACGGATCCTACGAGCAGTACTTC. It codes for CASSHLDGSYEQYF.

This clonotype was seen repeatedly, ten times or more. The rearrangement links TRBV7-9 to TRBJ1-6; no clear D. Germline-derived CDR1 and CDR2 are SEHNR and FQNEAQ (reference sequence). V lost 5 bases and J lost 8, with 19 bases in between. The CDR3 spans 16 residues. The CDR3 nucleotides read TGTGCCAGCAGCCCAAGTAGGGCAAATTTTCATTCACCCCTCCACTTT. Its protein product is CASSPSRANFHSPLHF.

This clonotype was detected ten times or more. V is TRBV5-1 and J is TRBJ2-1; possibly TRBD1 or TRBD2 for D (7 bases each). Germline V gives CDR1 SGHRS, CDR2 YFSETQ. The germline V and J ends were trimmed by 7 bases and 2 bases, with 13 bases remaining between them. CDR3 length equals 14 residues. CDR3 region: CASAGRGPYNEQFF. The CDR3 region has the DNA TGCGCCAGCGCTGGGAGGGGGCCCTACAATGAGCAGTTCTTC.

This clonotype turned up a few times. The chain is built from TRBV7-9 and TRBJ2-1; the D gene is possibly TRBD2 (6 bases). Germline-derived CDR1 and CDR2 are SEHNR and FQNEAQ (reference sequence). V dropped 0 bases and J dropped 5 bases, with 20 bases sitting between them. The CDR3 length is 18 residues. The DNA for the CDR3 is TGTGCCAGCAGCTTAGCCCCCTCGCTAGCGAAGGCCGACAATGAGCAGTTCTTC. Protein product: CASSLAPSLAKADNEQFF. Variable domain in full (rest from reference TRBV7-9 and TRBJ2-1): DTGVSQNPRHKITKRGQNVTFRCDPISEHNRLYWYRQTLGQGPEFLTYFQNEAQLEKSRLLSDRFSAERPKGSFSTLEIQRTEQGDSAMYLCASSLAPSLAKADNEQFFGPGTRLTVL.

V usage is TRBV7-3 and J usage is TRBJ1-1, with 8 bases matching TRBD1. Germline loops: CDR1 SGHTA, CDR2 FQGTGA. This CDR3 spans 13 amino acids. Germline trimming cut 9 bases from V and 5 bases from J; bases unmatched to any gene: 8. In nucleotides, the CDR3 is TGTGCCAGTGGTCAGGGGGCAGAAACTGAAGCTTTCTTT. Translating gives CASGQGAETEAFF. The variable domain in full, completed from reference TRBV7-3 and TRBJ1-1, reads GAGVSQTPSNKVTEKGKYVELRCDPISGHTALYWYRQSLGQGPEFLIYFQGTGAADDSGLPNDRFFAVRPEGSVSTLKIQRTERGDSAVYLCASGQGAETEAFFGQGTRLTVV.

This clonotype was seen ten or more times. For the CDR3, the DNA is TGTGCCAGCAGCGGTGGAGCTAGCGGGAGTACAGATACGCAGTATTTT. It codes for CASSGGASGSTDTQYF. The chain links TRBV2 to TRBJ2-3; TRBD2 agrees at 10 bases. Looked up from germline, CDR1 is SNHLY and CDR2 is FYNNEI. The CDR3 contains 16 residues. V lost 6 bases and J lost 3; bases outside the gene matches: 9. Based on the CDR3 plus reference TRBV2 and TRBJ2-3, the full variable domain is EPEVTQTPSHQVTQMGQEVILRCVPISNHLYFYWYRQILGQKVEFLVSFYNNEISEKSEIFDDQFSVERPDGSNFTLKIRSTKLEDSAMYFCASSGGASGSTDTQYFGPGTRLTVL.

This clonotype was detected many times. The chain carries TRBV14 and TRBJ2-1; 7 nucleotides line up with TRBD2. CDR1 SGHDN and CDR2 FVKESK come from the germline V gene. The CDR3 is 17 amino acids. Trimming took 0 bases from V and 9 from J; bases not matched to a gene: 14. The CDR3 loop is CASSQDPAGVAMSEQFF. DNA of the CDR3: TGTGCCAGCAGCCAAGATCCTGCGGGGGTGGCAATGTCTGAGCAGTTCTTC.

In this sample, this clonotype turned up a few times. The chain has TRBV20-1 and TRBJ2-7; D is unresolved. The germline V gene encodes CDR1 DFQATT and CDR2 SNEGSKA (reference sequence). Trimming shortened V by 4 bases and J by 5 bases, and 18 bases separated the two germline ends. This CDR3 spans 14 amino acids. CDR3 region: CSANVPARPDEQYF. The CDR3 coding sequence is TGCAGTGCTAACGTTCCAGCGAGGCCGGACGAGCAGTACTTC.

The chain carries TRBV29-1 and TRBJ2-3; 7 nucleotides line up with TRBD2. The CDR3 is 14 amino acids. V dropped 5 bases and J dropped 2; count of bases not matched to a gene: 7. Germline values: CDR1 SQVTM, CDR2 ANQGSEA. This chain's CDR3 is CSVLLAAHTDTQYF. Here the CDR3 DNA reads TGCAGCGTTCTCCTAGCGGCCCACACAGATACGCAGTATTTT.

This clonotype was seen repeatedly, ten times or more. The chain joins TRBV7-9 to TRBJ2-3, with D possibly called TRBD1 or TRBD2 (5 bases each). The germline V gene encodes CDR1 SEHNR and CDR2 FQNEAQ (reference sequence). V was trimmed by 3 bases and J by 0 bases, leaving 7 bases between them. The CDR3 contains 14 residues. Written as DNA, the CDR3 is TGTGCCAGCAGCTTGGGGGTCAGCACAGATACGCAGTATTTT. It codes for CASSLGVSTDTQYF.

This clonotype was recorded at least ten times. The V call is TRBV6-1, the J call TRBJ2-2; 7 bases line up with TRBD1. The CDR3 sequence is 16 residues long. Per germline, CDR1 MNHNS and CDR2 SASEGT. V dropped 7 bases and J dropped 2; count of bases not matched to a gene: 10. CDR3 DNA sequence: TGTGCCAGCACTCTAACCGGGACAGTAAACACCGGGGAGCTGTTTTTT. Its translation: CASTLTGTVNTGELFF.

Ten or more counts support this clonotype. V and J are TRBV5-1 and TRBJ2-1; perhaps D is TRBD1 or TRBD2 (5 bases each). Trimming left V 3 bases short and J 9 bases short, with 16 bases between. CDR3 length equals 14 residues. Per the germline V gene, CDR1 is SGHRS and CDR2 is YFSETQ. The CDR3 here is CASSWDPVLGEQFF. Written as DNA, the CDR3 is TGCGCCAGCAGCTGGGACCCCGTACTCGGTGAGCAGTTCTTC.

This clonotype is judged medium-sized. The chain has TRBV2 and TRBJ2-4; 7 nucleotides align to TRBD2. V was clipped by 7 bases and J by 4 bases; unmatched bases: 4. CDR1 and CDR2 (germline): SNHLY, FYNNEI. The CDR3 sequence is 13 residues long. CDR3 amino acids: CASNSGVKNIQYF. CDR3 DNA: TGTGCCAGCAACAGCGGGGTTAAAAACATTCAGTACTTC.

The chain uses TRBV9 and TRBJ2-3; no clear D gene. The V gene lost 1 base and the J gene lost 0 bases, with 12 bases spanning the gap. The CDR3 length is 16 residues. Germline-derived CDR1 and CDR2 are SGDLS and YYNGEE. The CDR3 is CASSVNEYSSTDTQYF. Written as DNA, the CDR3 is TGTGCCAGCAGCGTAAATGAGTATTCTAGCACAGATACGCAGTATTTT. Complete variable domain (other parts from reference TRBV9 and TRBJ2-3): DSGVTQTPKHLITATGQRVTLRCSPRSGDLSVYWYQQSLDQGLQFLIQYYNGEERAKGNILERFSAQQFPDLHSELNLSSLELGDSALYFCASSVNEYSSTDTQYFGPGTRLTVL.

This clonotype appeared many times. The chain links TRBV4-1 to TRBJ2-7; TRBD2 might be the D (5 bases). Germline V gene data show CDR1 as MGHRA and CDR2 as YSYEKL. CDR3 length: 15 residues. Between the trimmed V and J ends, which lost 1 base and 2 bases, there was a span of 12 bases. The CDR3 DNA sequence: TGCGCCAGCAGCCAAGCTGGCAGCGGAACCTACGAGCAGTACTTC. This sequence encodes CASSQAGSGTYEQYF.

This clonotype was seen at least ten times. V is TRBV27 and J is TRBJ2-1; 8 nucleotides align to TRBD2. Trimming cost V 3 bases and J 8 bases; bases outside gene matches: 9. The CDR3 sequence is 15 residues long. Germline loops: CDR1 MNHEY, CDR2 SMNVEV (reference sequence). CDR3 region: CASSFEREGRDEQFF. In DNA, the CDR3 is TGTGCCAGCAGTTTTGAACGGGAGGGCCGGGATGAGCAGTTCTTC.

This clonotype was seen only a few times. J is TRBJ2-1 and V is TRBV7-2; D is tentatively TRBD1 or TRBD2 (6 bases each). CDR1 is SGHTA, CDR2 FQGNSA, per germline. Trimming took 5 bases from V and 2 from J, leaving 16 bases between them. The CDR3 sequence is 16 residues long. The DNA for the CDR3 is TGTGCCAGCAGCCCCCCGGGGGCGGCTACCTACAATGAGCAGTTCTTC. Its translation is CASSPPGAATYNEQFF.

V and J are TRBV11-3 and TRBJ2-3, with a weak D call TRBD2 (6 bases). There are 19 residues in the CDR3. Per the germline V gene, CDR1 is SGHNT and CDR2 is YENEEA. Trimming took off 4 bases at V and 2 bases at J, with 25 bases between the two ends. CDR3 nucleotides: TGTGCCAGCAGCTCCACCGCCCCCATAGCGGAGCTAATCACAGATACGCAGTATTTT. It encodes CASSSTAPIAELITDTQYF.

There are many counts of this clonotype. The chain has TRBV12-3 or TRBV12-4 and TRBJ2-1, with a weak D call TRBD1 (5 bases). The CDR3 has 13 amino acids. The V end was cut by 3 bases, the J end by 6 bases, with 9 bases between. CDR3: CASSLAGPNEQFF. In DNA, the CDR3 is TGTGCCAGCAGTTTGGCAGGGCCCAATGAGCAGTTCTTC.